Each of the 3 T cell receptor beta chains below was sequenced from the same sample in a study of a mutant IDH1 vaccine in newly diagnosed glioma. The table came from immunoSEQ multiplex PCR; TCRdb's copy has only in-frame clones and leaves some out. The data contain 92,000 or so clones, almost 85% of them singletons. The time point is: baseline, week 1 (first vaccination visit). Treatment reported: pre-vaccination baseline after standard-of-care therapy. The starting material was PBMCs, obtained from a glioma patient treated with radiotherapy, temozolomide or both. These receptors were obtained from a man aged 35-49 years with glioma. Some clones in this sample may be carry-over from other donors' samples.

The chain employs TRBV10-3 and TRBJ2-3; D perhaps matches TRBD2 (6 bases). V lost 0 bases and J lost 2, with 9 bases in between. The CDR3 has 15 amino acids. Germline-derived CDR1 and CDR2 are ENHRY and SYGVKD. CDR3 DNA: TGTGCCATCAGTGAGTCGGGACTGTACACAGATACGCAGTATTTT. It codes for CAISESGLYTDTQYF.

V usage is TRBV18 and J usage is TRBJ2-1, with TRBD1 identical over 8 bases. Trimming at V came to 4 bases and at J to 6 bases, leaving 8 bases not matched to a gene. The germline gives CDR1 KGHSH, CDR2 LQKENI. This CDR3 contains 15 residues. CDR3 bases: TGTGCCAGCTCACTAGGACAGGGTGGGAGCAATGAGCAGTTCTTC. Translated: CASSLGQGGSNEQFF.

This rearrangement joins TRBV29-1 to TRBJ2-7; 8 positions match TRBD1. The ends lost 8 bases at V and 3 bases at J; junction bases unmatched: 3. The CDR3 length is 11 residues. The germline V gene encodes CDR1 SQVTM and CDR2 ANQGSEA. CDR3 nucleotides: TGCAGCACAGGACAGGGCTACGAGCAGTACTTC. As protein: CSTGQGYEQYF.